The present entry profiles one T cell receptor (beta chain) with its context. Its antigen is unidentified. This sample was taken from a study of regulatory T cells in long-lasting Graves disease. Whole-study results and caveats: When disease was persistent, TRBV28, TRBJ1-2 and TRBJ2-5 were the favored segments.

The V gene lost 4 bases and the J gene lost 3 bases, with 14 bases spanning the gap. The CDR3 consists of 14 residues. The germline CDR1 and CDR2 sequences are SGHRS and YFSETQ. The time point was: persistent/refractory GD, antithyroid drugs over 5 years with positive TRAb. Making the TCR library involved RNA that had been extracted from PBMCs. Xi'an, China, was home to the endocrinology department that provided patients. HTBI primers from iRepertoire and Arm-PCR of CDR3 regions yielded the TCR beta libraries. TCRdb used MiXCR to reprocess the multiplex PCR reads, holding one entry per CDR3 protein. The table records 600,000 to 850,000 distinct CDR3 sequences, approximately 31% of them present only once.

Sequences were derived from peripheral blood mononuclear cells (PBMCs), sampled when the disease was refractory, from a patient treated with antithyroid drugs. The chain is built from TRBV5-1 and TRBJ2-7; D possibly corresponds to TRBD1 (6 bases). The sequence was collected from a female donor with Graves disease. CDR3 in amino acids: CASSPRRDNYEQYF. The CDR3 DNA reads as TGCGCCAGCAGCCCTCGCCGGGACAACTACGAGCAGTACTTC.